These T cell receptor beta chains were read from a single sample in a study of blood T cell repertoires in COVID-19. Produced via immunoSEQ multiplex PCR; TCRdb's table is partial and in-frame only. Altogether approximately 250,000 clones are present, roughly 89% being singletons, with the ten largest covering over 2%. The material sequenced was peripheral blood. These receptor sequences come from a young man who had recovered from COVID-19. CDR3s include the opening cysteine and the closing phenylalanine or tryptophan. The D gene is left open where the match is weak. Some rows have no size entry. The others give once, few or many, or a class for an expanded clone.

V gene	D gene	J gene	clone size	CDR3 DNA	CDR3 protein
TRBV27	TRBD1	TRBJ2-7	-	TGTGCCAGCAGTTTCAAGGGAGGACAGGGTGTGAGCGAGCAGTACTTC	CASSFKGGQGVSEQYF
TRBV12-3/TRBV12-4	TRBD1	TRBJ1-1	-	TGTGCCAGCAGTCGAGACAGGGGGGCTTTCTTT	CASSRDRGAFF
TRBV4-1	-	TRBJ1-6	-	TGCGCCAGCAGCCAAGTCGGGGGACCAAATAATTCACCCCTCCACTTT	CASSQVGGPNNSPLHF
TRBV29-1	-	TRBJ1-5	-	TGCAGCGCCCTACAGGGATACAATCAGCCCCAGCATTTT	CSALQGYNQPQHF
TRBV7-2	-	TRBJ1-6	-	TGTGCCAGCAGCTCTGGACAGCCCCGAGGGCATAATTCACCCCTCCACTTT	CASSSGQPRGHNSPLHF
TRBV5-6	-	TRBJ1-1	few	TGTGCCAGCCACAGTAACACTGAAGCTTTCTTT	CASHSNTEAFF
TRBV2	TRBD1	TRBJ1-2	-	TGTGCCAAATCGACAGGGGGCAGCGACTATGGCTACACCTTC	CAKSTGGSDYGYTF
TRBV19	TRBD2	TRBJ2-3	-	TGTGCCAGCAAAGGACTAGCGGCGGGAGTAAATACGCAGTATTTT	CASKGLAAGVNTQYF
TRBV5-4	TRBD1	TRBJ2-7	-	TGTGCCAGCAGCCGTGGGACAGGGCTCTCCTACGAGCAGTACTTC	CASSRGTGLSYEQYF
TRBV11-3	TRBD2	TRBJ2-3	-	TGTGCCAGCAGTTATTATGCGGGGGGCACAGATACGCAGTATTTT	CASSYYAGGTDTQYF
TRBV19	TRBD1	TRBJ1-2	-	TGTGCCAGTAGTCCTCAACAGGGGGCCCATGGCTACACCTTC	CASSPQQGAHGYTF
TRBV6-5	-	TRBJ1-4	-	TGTGCCAGCCCACAGTCTGCAACTAATGAAAAACTGTTTTTT	CASPQSATNEKLFF
TRBV6-1	-	TRBJ2-3	-	TGTGCCAGCAGTGACGGGACACCTAGCACAGATACGCAGTATTTT	CASSDGTPSTDTQYF
TRBV3-1/TRBV3-2	-	TRBJ1-2	-	TGTGCCAGCAGCCACATCCGGGGGATTTCTAACTATGGCTACACCTTC	CASSHIRGISNYGYTF
TRBV2	-	TRBJ2-3	-	TGTGCCAGCAGTGGCACAGGAATCGTCACAGATACGCAGTATTTT	CASSGTGIVTDTQYF
TRBV5-5	-	TRBJ2-1	-	TGTGCCAGCAGCTTGGGACACGGGGGAGGGGGCAATGAGCAGTTCTTC	CASSLGHGGGGNEQFF
TRBV25-1	TRBD1	TRBJ2-1	-	TGTGCCAGCAGTAACCTTAGGACAGGGGGATTGTATGAGCAGTTCTTC	CASSNLRTGGLYEQFF
TRBV2	-	TRBJ1-1	-	TGTGCCGGAATCAGGGACTTGAACACTGAAGCTTTCTTT	CAGIRDLNTEAFF
TRBV7-9	-	TRBJ2-7	-	TGTGCCAGCAGCCCCATGGGGGCGCGAGACCGACCCTACGAGCAGTACTTC	CASSPMGARDRPYEQYF
TRBV7-7	TRBD1	TRBJ1-4	-	TGTGCCAGCAGCTTAGTGCGACAGGGGCTATGGGAAAAACTGTTTTTT	CASSLVRQGLWEKLFF
TRBV5-6	TRBD1	TRBJ1-2	-	TGTGCCAGCAGCTTGGTGCGACAGGGGGATGGCTACACCTTC	CASSLVRQGDGYTF
TRBV7-2	-	TRBJ2-7	-	TGTGCCAGCAGCTTCCAACAGAGCTCCTACGAGCAGTACTTC	CASSFQQSSYEQYF
TRBV7-9	-	TRBJ2-7	-	TGTGCCAGCAGCTTAGGAGGTAATGGTGGCTACGAGCAGTACTTC	CASSLGGNGGYEQYF
TRBV7-6	-	TRBJ2-7	once	TGTGCCAGCAGCCTGGGACATGGCTACGAGCAGTACTTC	CASSLGHGYEQYF
TRBV19	TRBD2	TRBJ2-5	-	TGTGCCAGTAGTATAGACAGCGGGGGCACCCAAGAGACCCAGTACTTC	CASSIDSGGTQETQYF
TRBV4-2	-	TRBJ2-5	-	TGTGCCAGCAGCCAAGAGCCTCTTATCAGGGCTCAAGAGACCCAGTACTTC	CASSQEPLIRAQETQYF
TRBV19	-	TRBJ1-6	few	TGTGCCAGTACCTCCCCGGAGATCGGTAATTCACCCCTCCACTTT	CASTSPEIGNSPLHF
TRBV10-1	TRBD2	TRBJ2-1	-	TGCGCCAGCAGTGGGGTAGCGGGGGCGCAGTTCTTC	CASSGVAGAQFF
TRBV15	-	TRBJ1-2	-	TGTGCCACCAGTACAGGGTACTTTGATAACTATGGCTACACCTTC	CATSTGYFDNYGYTF
TRBV6-4	-	TRBJ2-5	once	TGTGCCAGCAGGATTCAGGGGCCTTCGGGGGAGACCCAGTACTTC	CASRIQGPSGETQYF
TRBV5-1	-	TRBJ1-1	-	TGCGCCAGCAGCAACCGGGAGGACACTGAAGCTTTCTTT	CASSNREDTEAFF
TRBV11-3	-	TRBJ2-1	-	TGTGCCAGCAGCCTCAGCGGATTTGAGCAGTTCTTC	CASSLSGFEQFF
TRBV27	-	TRBJ2-7	-	TGTGCCAGCAGCCAAAACGAGGAGCCGCAGTACTTC	CASSQNEEPQYF
TRBV15	-	TRBJ2-7	-	TGTGCCACCAGCAGACGACACAGGGATCCGCAGTACTTC	CATSRRHRDPQYF
TRBV7-2	-	TRBJ1-4	many	TGTGCCAGCAGCTTAGGAGGATCTGAAAAACTGTTTTTT	CASSLGGSEKLFF
TRBV18	TRBD2	TRBJ2-1	once	TGTGCCAGCTCCCAGACTAGCGGGGGGGCTTTTGACAATGAGCAGTTCTTC	CASSQTSGGAFDNEQFF
TRBV4-3	-	TRBJ2-2	-	TGCGCCAGCAGCCAGACCAATCTGGGGAGGCTGGAGCTGTTTTTT	CASSQTNLGRLELFF
TRBV7-2	-	TRBJ2-7	-	TGTGCCAGCAGCTTATCTCTCTACGAGCAGTACTTC	CASSLSLYEQYF
TRBV4-1	-	TRBJ1-2	-	TGCGCCAGCACCCCAGAGGGGCGCTCCCCTTTCTATGGCTACACCTTC	CASTPEGRSPFYGYTF
TRBV20-1	TRBD2	TRBJ2-7	-	TGCAGTGCTAGTCCCGGGACTAGCGGGGGGTTCTCCTACGAGCAGTACTTC	CSASPGTSGGFSYEQYF
TRBV6-1	-	TRBJ2-3	once	TGTGCCAGCAGTGAAGCGATACCGCCGGGGGATACGCAGTATTTT	CASSEAIPPGDTQYF
TRBV30	TRBD1	TRBJ1-5	few	TGTGCCTGGAGTTCGGGACAGACTAGCAATCAGCCCCAGCATTTT	CAWSSGQTSNQPQHF
TRBV19	TRBD1	TRBJ2-5	-	TGTGCCAGTAGAGACACAGGGGCCCAGTACTTC	CASRDTGAQYF
TRBV7-2	-	TRBJ1-2	-	TGTGCCAGCAGCTTCAGCCGGGACACCAACTATGGCTACACCTTC	CASSFSRDTNYGYTF
TRBV13	TRBD1	TRBJ2-7	-	TGTGCCAGCAGCTTAGGGGACAGGGCGGGTCGAGGGCAGTACTTC	CASSLGDRAGRGQYF
TRBV10-2	TRBD2	TRBJ2-3	-	TGCGCCAGCAGTGAGGATGGACTAGCAGTTGAGAAAGATACGCAGTATTTT	CASSEDGLAVEKDTQYF
TRBV7-8	TRBD1	TRBJ1-2	-	TGTGCCAGCAGCTCACGGGACAGGGGACCCTATGGCTACACCTTC	CASSSRDRGPYGYTF
TRBV6-5	-	TRBJ2-7	-	TGTGCCAGCAGCGCTCCTACAGGGACCTACGAGCAGTACTTC	CASSAPTGTYEQYF
TRBV15	-	TRBJ2-2	-	TGTGCCACCAGCAGAACCGACAGGAGGTATAGCGGGGAGCTGTTTTTT	CATSRTDRRYSGELFF